Each of the 5 T cell receptor beta chains below was sequenced from the same sample in a study of CD8 T cells in Susac syndrome. cDNA came from around 0.5 to 1 ug RNA primed by random hexamers. Each CDR3 protein gets one entry after TCRdb re-called the immunoSEQ multiplex PCR reads with MiXCR. The table shows around 130,000 distinct CDR3 sequences, with about 94% occurring only once. The specimen sequenced was CD4+ T cells from PBMCs. The receptors shown here come from a human donor with multiple sclerosis.

This clonotype was found a few times. The chain employs TRBV3-1 and TRBJ2-3; unclear D gene. V was pared by 0 bases and J by 4 bases, with 2 bases between. This CDR3 has 12 residues. Germline V gene lookup returns CDR1 LGHDT and CDR2 YNNKEL (reference sequence). The CDR3 DNA follows: TGTGCCAGCAGCCAAGATTCAGATACGCAGTATTTT. Amino acids: CASSQDSDTQYF.

This chain uses TRBV6-5 with TRBJ2-2, with TRBD1 matching 7 bases. The CDR3 covers 13 residues. The ends lost 6 bases at V and 6 bases at J; junction bases unmatched: 4. Germline V lookup: CDR1 MNHEY, CDR2 SVGAGI. CDR3 in amino acids: CASRPQGSGELFF. The CDR3 region has the DNA TGTGCCAGCAGACCACAGGGGTCCGGGGAGCTGTTTTTT.

The rearrangement links TRBV3-1 to TRBJ1-2; D gene uncertain. The V gene's germline CDR1 is LGHDT and CDR2 YNNKEL (reference sequence). The CDR3 loop spans 12 amino acids. V was cut by 2 bases and J by 2 bases, with 3 bases left in between. The CDR3 is CASSQINYGYTF. CDR3 in DNA: TGTGCCAGCAGCCAAATAAACTATGGCTACACCTTC.

The genes are TRBV3-1 and TRBJ2-1, with TRBD2 matching over 13 bases. The CDR3 consists of 16 residues. Germline V gene lookup returns CDR1 LGHDT and CDR2 YNNKEL (reference sequence). The junction had 7 bases not matched to a gene; V was cut back by 3 bases and J by 8 bases. The CDR3 spells CASSQGTSGTRHEQFF. Here the CDR3 DNA reads TGTGCCAGCAGCCAGGGGACTAGCGGGACAAGACATGAGCAGTTCTTC.

The rearrangement links TRBV19 to TRBJ1-4, with unresolved D. CDR3 length: 15 amino acids. V dropped 4 bases and J dropped 3 bases, with 12 bases sitting between them. Looked up from germline, CDR1 is LNHDA and CDR2 is SQIVND (reference sequence). Here the CDR3 reads CASSTLRASNEKLFF. CDR3 nucleotide sequence: TGTGCCAGTAGTACCCTCCGGGCATCTAATGAAAAACTGTTTTTT.